This passage covers 16 T cell receptor beta chains from one sample sequenced in a study of T cells after yellow fever vaccination. TCRdb re-called the 5' RACE reads through MiXCR, storing one row per CDR3 protein. The sample holds about 550,000 distinct CDR3 sequences, 15% to 20% seen once. The sample consisted of PBMCs, taken 15 days after the yellow fever booster vaccination. These receptors were collected from a man aged 30 to 39 who received the YFV17D yellow fever vaccine.

This clonotype has only one observation. This sequence joins TRBV7-2 and TRBJ2-3; D is possibly TRBD1 (5 bases). Trimming took 4 bases from V and 4 from J, leaving 12 bases between them. Germline V gene sequence: CDR1 SGHTA, CDR2 FQGNSA. The CDR3 runs 14 residues. Here the CDR3 DNA reads TGTGCCAGCAGCTCGAGTTGGGGCCCAGATACGCAGTATTTT. This gives the protein CASSSSWGPDTQYF.

The rearrangement uses TRBV29-1 and TRBJ2-5; 8 nucleotides agree with TRBD1. This CDR3 region has 12 residues. With 6 bases clipped from V and 4 bases from J, the junction kept 4 bases outside the gene matches. Germline-derived CDR1 and CDR2 are SQVTM and ANQGSEA. CDR3 DNA: TGCAGCGTCAAGACAGGGGTAGAGACCCAGTACTTC. It codes for CSVKTGVETQYF.

The V and J genes are TRBV11-2 and TRBJ2-1; weak D call: TRBD2 (5 bases). The CDR3 contains 14 residues. The V and J ends lost 2 bases and 8 bases respectively, with 13 bases between them. CDR1 and CDR2 from the germline V gene are SGHAT and FQNNGV. The CDR3 DNA reads as TGTGCCAGCAGCTTACTAGCTGGGTTCCATGAGCAGTTCTTC. Amino acid sequence: CASSLLAGFHEQFF.

This clonotype was detected a few times. This chain links TRBV11-3 with TRBJ2-7; 9 bases match TRBD2. The junction had 28 bases not matched to a gene; V was cut back by 6 bases and J by 4 bases. Germline V lookup: CDR1 SGHNT, CDR2 YENEEA. This CDR3 contains 21 residues. The CDR3 DNA follows: TGTGCCAGCAGTTATACCGACCCCCTGGCGGGAGGGGAGGGTCCTCTTTACGAGCAGTACTTC. This translates into CASSYTDPLAGGEGPLYEQYF.

The rearrangement joins TRBV20-1 to TRBJ2-3; tentatively, D is TRBD1 (5 bases). The germline V gene encodes CDR1 DFQATT and CDR2 SNEGSKA (reference sequence). The CDR3 runs to 14 residues. Trimming shortened V by 3 bases and J by 2 bases, and 12 bases separated the two germline ends. The CDR3 is CSARAWTSTDTQYF. CDR3 DNA: TGCAGTGCTAGGGCCTGGACATCCACAGATACGCAGTATTTT.

The chain is built from TRBV7-9 and TRBJ2-1; no definite D call. The germline V gene has CDR1 SEHNR and CDR2 FQNEAQ (reference sequence). CDR3 length: 15 residues. V was clipped by 2 bases and J by 5 bases, with 13 bases between them. This CDR3 is CASSLTITLDNEQFF. The CDR3 bases are TGTGCCAGCAGCTTAACGATCACCTTGGACAATGAGCAGTTCTTC.

The chain couples TRBV20-1 to TRBJ2-2, with 7 bases identical to TRBD2. CDR1 is DFQATT, CDR2 SNEGSKA, per germline (reference sequence). This CDR3 contains 16 residues. With V trimmed by 1 base and J by 0 bases, 5 bases remained unmatched. CDR3 bases: TGCAGTGCTAGAGGAGGGACTAACGCGAACACCGGGGAGCTGTTTTTT. Protein product: CSARGGTNANTGELFF.

There are a few counts of this clonotype. The chain has TRBV12-3 or TRBV12-4 and TRBJ2-2; D ambiguous. The V end was cut by 4 bases, the J end by 0 bases, with 9 bases between. This CDR3 is built from 15 residues. As DNA, the CDR3 is TGTGCCAGCAGTTCGTACACACCGAACACCGGGGAGCTGTTTTTT. It yields the protein CASSSYTPNTGELFF.

Only a few counts were recorded for this clonotype. The chain has TRBV6-5 and TRBJ1-2; no clear D. The CDR3 runs 15 residues. V gave up 2 bases and J gave up 4 bases, with 14 bases separating them. CDR1 MNHEY and CDR2 SVGAGI come from the germline V gene. The CDR3 bases are TGTGCCAGCAGTTACGCTAGCGGAGGTTCCTATGGCTACACCTTC. Translation gives CASSYASGGSYGYTF.

The chain recombines TRBV6-5 with TRBJ2-7; D is unresolved. Germline V gene sequence: CDR1 MNHEY, CDR2 SVGAGI. This CDR3 spans 13 amino acids. The V end was cut by 0 bases, the J end by 4 bases, with 7 bases between. The CDR3: CASSYSESYEQYF. CDR3 nucleotides: TGTGCCAGCAGTTACTCCGAGTCGTACGAGCAGTACTTC.

The chain links TRBV7-2 to TRBJ2-3, with 12 bases that match TRBD2. This CDR3 has 15 residues. Trimming removed 3 bases from V and 6 bases from J; junction bases left unmatched: 4. Looked up from germline, CDR1 is SGHTA and CDR2 is FQGNSA. The CDR3 loop reads CASSFRLAGVDTQYF. In DNA, the CDR3 is TGTGCCAGCAGCTTCCGACTAGCGGGAGTTGATACGCAGTATTTT.

This clonotype was seen a few times. CDR3 bases: TGTGCCAGCAGCACCAGTTATTGGGGCGTCGATGGGAACACTGAAGCTTTCTTT. This encodes CASSTSYWGVDGNTEAFF. The J gene is TRBJ1-1, the V gene TRBV11-2, with D maybe TRBD1 (5 bases). The germline CDR1 and CDR2 sequences are SGHAT and FQNNGV. Trimming removed 5 bases from V and 1 base from J, with 23 bases in between. This CDR3 is built from 18 residues.

J is TRBJ2-3 and V is TRBV27; no clear D. Trimming took off 4 bases at V and 1 base at J, with 15 bases between the two ends. This CDR3 is 16 amino acids long. CDR1 is MNHEY, CDR2 SMNVEV, per germline (reference sequence). CDR3 bases: TGTGCCAGCAGTTCCAAGTCCCCCGGTCGCACAGATACGCAGTATTTT. Residues: CASSSKSPGRTDTQYF.

This clonotype was counted between two and nine times. The J gene is TRBJ2-5, the V gene TRBV12-3 or TRBV12-4; 11 bases are shared with TRBD2. The CDR3 runs 20 residues. The V and J ends lost 4 bases and 5 bases, in that order; junction bases with no gene match: 21. The CDR3 region has the DNA TGTGCCAGCAGTTCGAGGGCCCCGGAACTAGCGGGAGAATTCTATGAGACCCAGTACTTC. Translation gives CASSSRAPELAGEFYETQYF.

The chain's CDR3 is CASSYRPNDEQYF. DNA of the CDR3: TGTGCCAGCAGTTACCGGCCTAACGACGAGCAGTACTTC. The chain combines TRBV7-3 with TRBJ2-7; D remains unclear. Germline assignment: CDR1 SGHTA and CDR2 FQGTGA. Trimming removed 6 bases at V and 5 bases at J, with 14 bases between. This CDR3 is 13 amino acids long. The full variable domain, with the rest looked up from reference TRBV7-3 and TRBJ2-7, is GAGVSQTPSNKVTEKGKYVELRCDPISGHTALYWYRQSLGQGPEFLIYFQGTGAADDSGLPNDRFFAVRPEGSVSTLKIQRTERGDSAVYLCASSYRPNDEQYFGPGTRLTVT.

Ten or more counts support this clonotype. This sequence joins TRBV19 and TRBJ1-1; no definite D call. Trimming took off 5 bases at V and 5 bases at J, with 9 bases between the two ends. Germline V gene sequence: CDR1 LNHDA, CDR2 SQIVND (reference sequence). The CDR3 spans 12 residues. CDR3 DNA: TGTGCCAGTAGTTCGGGGAGGACTGAAGCTTTCTTT. Protein: CASSSGRTEAFF.